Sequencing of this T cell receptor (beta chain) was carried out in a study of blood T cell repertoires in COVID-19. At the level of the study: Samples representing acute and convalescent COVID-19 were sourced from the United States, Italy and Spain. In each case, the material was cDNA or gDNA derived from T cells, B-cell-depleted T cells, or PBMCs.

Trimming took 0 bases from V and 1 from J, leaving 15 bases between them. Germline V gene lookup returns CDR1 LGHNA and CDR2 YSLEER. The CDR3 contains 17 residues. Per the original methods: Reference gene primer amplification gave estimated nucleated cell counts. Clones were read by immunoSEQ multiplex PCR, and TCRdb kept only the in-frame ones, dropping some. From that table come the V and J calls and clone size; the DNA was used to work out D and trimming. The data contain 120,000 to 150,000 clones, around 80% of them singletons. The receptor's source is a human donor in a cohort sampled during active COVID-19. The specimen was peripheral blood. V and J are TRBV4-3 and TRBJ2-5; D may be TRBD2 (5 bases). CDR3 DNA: TGCGCCAGCAGCCAAGAATTCGGGGTCATTCGCCAAGAGACCCAGTACTTC. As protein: CASSQEFGVIRQETQYF.